This T cell receptor (beta chain) derives from a study of blood T cell repertoires in COVID-19. As handled by the study authors: The authors estimated nucleated cell counts from reference gene primer amplification. TCRdb's table, derived via immunoSEQ multiplex PCR, lists solely in-frame clones and lacks some. The V and J calls and clone size are taken from that table; D and trimming were inferred from the DNA. Of under 300,000 clones listed, 75% to 90% are singletons. In germline, CDR1 is SGHRS, CDR2 YFSETQ. The CDR3 contains 16 residues. V shed 3 bases and J shed 3 bases, with 13 bases lying between them. The age range of participants was about 18 to 100 years, with residence in 20 to 25 US areas. Cohort placement rested on clinical history that participants reported themselves.

The receptor comes from a woman aged 50 to 65 who had recovered from COVID-19. The chain recombines TRBV5-1 with TRBJ1-6; D not certain. Specimen: PBMCs or T cells enriched from blood (not recorded which). The CDR3, as DNA: TGCGCCAGCAGCTCGGACGGGAATAACTATAATTCACCCCTCCACTTT. Encoded protein: CASSSDGNNYNSPLHF.